The 11 T cell receptor beta chains listed next were all sequenced from one sample in a study of sequential checkpoint blockade in melanoma. Documented treatment: randomized to nivolumab then ipilimumab (arm A) or the reverse (arm B). The table came from immunoSEQ multiplex PCR; TCRdb's copy has only in-frame clones and leaves some out. Counted here are tens of thousands of clones, just under 85% occurring once; the ten biggest clones make up around 5.8%. This material consisted of CD8+ T cells sorted from blood (inferred from file names), taken from a patient given nivolumab and ipilimumab in sequence. The receptors originated from a human donor with melanoma.

The chain recombines TRBV27 with TRBJ1-4; unclear D gene. Germline V gene lookup returns CDR1 MNHEY and CDR2 SMNVEV (reference sequence). The CDR3 is made up of 16 amino acids. The V gene lost 2 bases and the J gene lost 5 bases, with 15 bases spanning the gap. In nucleotides, the CDR3 is TGTGCCAGCAGTTTAGTCAACACAGTAGGAAATGAAAAACTGTTTTTT. It encodes CASSLVNTVGNEKLFF.

Worth noting for this clone: Other nucleotide sequences in the sample specify the same CDR3. The chain links TRBV6-1 to TRBJ2-3; TRBD2 aligns across 10 bases. From germline, CDR1 is MNHNS and CDR2 SASEGT. J gave up 14 bases and V 3 bases, and 11 bases lay outside the gene matches. The CDR3 sequence is 14 residues long. The CDR3 region is CASSEHPLAGGPYF. The CDR3 DNA follows: TGTGCCAGCAGTGAGCACCCATTAGCGGGAGGTCCGTATTTT.

The genes are TRBV5-1 and TRBJ2-5, with D possibly matching TRBD1 (6 bases). The J call may be in error: the DNA end matches TRBJ2-7 better. The CDR3 is made up of 14 amino acids. Germline V gene sequence: CDR1 SGHRS, CDR2 YFSETQ. The CDR3 region has the DNA TGCGCCAGCAGCTTGTTTCAGGGGCCCTACGAGCAGTACTTC. Encoded protein: CASSLFQGPYEQYF.

The V and J genes are TRBV18 and TRBJ2-7, with a possible D match to TRBD1 (6 bases). Trimming cost V 1 base and J 0 bases, with 10 bases left between them. Germline CDR1 is KGHSH and CDR2 is LQKENI. CDR3 length: 15 amino acids. The CDR3 region is CASSPQDRFSYEQYF. CDR3 bases: TGTGCCAGCTCACCACAGGACAGATTCTCCTACGAGCAGTACTTC.

The rearrangement joins TRBV10-3 to TRBJ2-7, with D perhaps TRBD2 (5 bases). Trimming removed 2 bases from V and 3 bases from J, with 11 bases in between. Per germline, CDR1 ENHRY and CDR2 SYGVKD. The CDR3 has 14 amino acids. CDR3 protein: CAISEEGILYEQYF. The CDR3 DNA follows: TGTGCCATCAGTGAGGAGGGCATCCTCTACGAGCAGTACTTC.

The chain recombines TRBV6-4 with TRBJ2-1; 10 bases are a match to TRBD2. The CDR3 contains 15 residues. V dropped 4 bases and J dropped 4; count of bases not matched to a gene: 4. Germline V gene sequence: CDR1 MRHNA, CDR2 SNTAGT. The CDR3 spells CASSVEAGGYNEQFF. The CDR3 DNA reads TGTGCCAGCAGTGTTGAAGCGGGGGGGTACAATGAGCAGTTCTTC.

This clone was counted a few times. Here the CDR3 reads CASSGLAGGPTYEQYF. The DNA of the CDR3 is TGTGCCAGCAGCGGGTTAGCGGGAGGCCCCACCTACGAGCAGTACTTC. The chain employs TRBV13 and TRBJ2-7; 10 bases are a match to TRBD2. Trimming cost V 5 bases and J 2 bases; bases outside gene matches: 9. From germline, CDR1 is PRHDT and CDR2 FYEKMQ (reference sequence). The CDR3 totals 16 residues.

The chain couples TRBV4-1 to TRBJ1-5, with TRBD1 as a possible D gene (6 bases). This CDR3 spans 17 amino acids. Germline V gene data show CDR1 as MGHRA and CDR2 as YSYEKL. The V and J ends lost 2 bases and 3 bases respectively, with 17 bases between them. The CDR3: CASSQIAGEMVNQPQHF. For the CDR3, the DNA is TGCGCCAGCAGCCAAATTGCAGGGGAGATGGTCAATCAGCCCCAGCATTTT.

V usage is TRBV27 and J usage is TRBJ1-2; D is undetermined. The CDR3 runs 13 residues. V dropped 6 bases and J dropped 3 bases, with 11 bases sitting between them. Germline V gene sequence: CDR1 MNHEY, CDR2 SMNVEV (reference sequence). CDR3 sequence: CASREGLDYGYTF. The CDR3 nucleotides are TGTGCCAGCAGGGAGGGATTAGACTATGGCTACACCTTC.

The CDR3 loop reads CASSPGSALPNEQFF. The CDR3 nucleotides read TGTGCCAGCAGTCCGGGAAGCGCTTTACCCAATGAGCAGTTCTTC. This chain links TRBV9 with TRBJ2-1; tentative D call: TRBD2 (5 bases). Per germline, CDR1 SGDLS and CDR2 YYNGEE. Trimming removed 5 bases at V and 6 bases at J, with 18 bases between. This CDR3 has 15 amino acids. Using reference TRBV9 and TRBJ2-1 for the parts outside the CDR3, the full variable domain is DSGVTQTPKHLITATGQRVTLRCSPRSGDLSVYWYQQSLDQGLQFLIQYYNGEERAKGNILERFSAQQFPDLHSELNLSSLELGDSALYFCASSPGSALPNEQFFGPGTRLTVL.

The J gene is TRBJ1-1, the V gene TRBV15; 12 bases are shared with TRBD1. The germline V gene encodes CDR1 LNHNV and CDR2 YYDKDF (reference sequence). The CDR3 has 20 amino acids. V lost 4 bases to trimming and J lost 0 bases; unmatched junction nucleotides: 15. The CDR3 coding sequence is TGTGCCACCAGCAAGGGAGGGACAGGGGGCGCGAGGGCGATGAACACTGAAGCTTTCTTT. This gives the protein CATSKGGTGGARAMNTEAFF.